These 24 T cell receptor beta chains share one sample of origin, sequenced in a study of cytomegalovirus exposure and HLA in healthy donors. Assay: immunoSEQ multiplex PCR; the TCRdb copy retains only in-frame clones and omits some. The sample records about 150,000 clones, 70% to 90% being singletons. Sequencing used PBMCs. The receptors were gathered from a man in his late teens or twenties in good health and CMV-seropositive.

The V and J genes are TRBV7-2 and TRBJ2-1, with D tentatively TRBD2 (6 bases). Germline V lookup: CDR1 SGHTA, CDR2 FQGNSA. Trimming pared 5 bases from V and 8 bases from J, leaving 16 bases between. The CDR3 is made up of 14 amino acids. CDR3 DNA sequence: TGTGCCAGCAGCACATTGTGGAGGAGGGATGAGCAGTTCTTC. Translated, it gives CASSTLWRRDEQFF.

The chain employs TRBV5-4 and TRBJ2-2; a weak D match, TRBD1 (6 bases). This CDR3 spans 16 amino acids. Trimming cost V 4 bases and J 7 bases, with 20 bases left between them. Germline V CDR1 and CDR2: SGHNT, YYREEE (reference sequence). As DNA, the CDR3 is TGTGCCAGCAGCCCACCGGGACAACTCGGCAACGGGGAGCTGTTTTTT. It codes for CASSPPGQLGNGELFF. The complete variable domain, with remaining parts taken from reference TRBV5-4 and TRBJ2-2, reads ETGVTQSPTHLIKTRGQQVTLRCSSQSGHNTVSWYQQALGQGPQFIFQYYREEENGRGNFPPRFSGLQFPNYSSELNVNALELDDSALYLCASSPPGQLGNGELFFGEGSRLTVL.

J is TRBJ2-1 and V is TRBV7-3, with 12 bases fitting TRBD1. CDR3 size: 15 residues. The germline gives CDR1 SGHTA, CDR2 FQGTGA. V lost 3 bases, J lost 7 bases, and 4 bases stayed unmatched. CDR3 sequence: CASSFGTGGGNEQFF. In DNA form, the CDR3 reads TGTGCCAGCAGCTTCGGGACAGGGGGCGGGAATGAGCAGTTCTTC.

This chain links TRBV2 with TRBJ1-5; the D is unclear. The V end was cut by 8 bases, the J end by 3 bases, with 11 bases between. The CDR3 extends over 13 amino acids. Germline V gene data show CDR1 as SNHLY and CDR2 as FYNNEI. The CDR3 coding sequence is TGTGCCAGCGACCAACAGCCCAATCAGCCCCAGCATTTT. This codes for CASDQQPNQPQHF.

This clone appeared once. The chain carries TRBV6-5 and TRBJ2-5, with 11 bases fitting TRBD2. Per the germline V gene, CDR1 is MNHEY and CDR2 is SVGAGI. The V segment lost 5 bases and the J segment 3 bases; nucleotides outside the gene matches: 2. The CDR3 totals 14 residues. DNA for the CDR3: TGTGCCAGCAGTCGACTAGCGGGGAAAGAGACCCAGTACTTC. Encoded protein: CASSRLAGKETQYF.

The DNA of the CDR3 is TGTGCCAGCAGCACCCCGGGGTACCAAGAGACCCAGTACTTC. Its translation: CASSTPGYQETQYF. The chain joins TRBV7-8 to TRBJ2-5; tentative D call: TRBD2 (5 bases). Germline V lookup: CDR1 SGHVS, CDR2 FQNEAQ. There are 14 residues in the CDR3. Trimming cost V 5 bases and J 0 bases, with 10 bases left between them.

This clone has only one observation. DNA of the CDR3: TGTGCCAGCGCTTCTCGTCTTCGGGTTGATCAGCCCCAGCATTTT. This translates into CASASRLRVDQPQHF. The J gene is TRBJ1-5, the V gene TRBV5-6; D unresolved. The CDR3 consists of 15 residues. Germline assignment: CDR1 SGHDT and CDR2 YYEEEE. The V and J ends lost 7 bases and 5 bases respectively, with 19 bases between them.

The rearrangement uses TRBV29-1 and TRBJ2-2; no clear D. Between the trimmed V and J ends, which lost 4 bases and 4 bases, there was a span of 7 bases. CDR1 and CDR2 from the germline V gene are SQVTM and ANQGSEA. CDR3 length equals 12 residues. The CDR3 region has the DNA TGCAGCGTTGTGTCCGGCACCGGGGAGCTGTTTTTT. It specifies CSVVSGTGELFF.

The genes are TRBV20-1 and TRBJ2-5; D gene uncertain. Germline CDR1 reads DFQATT; CDR2 reads SNEGSKA (reference sequence). Deletions cut 2 bases from V and 5 bases from J, with 6 bases between. CDR3 length: 11 amino acids. The CDR3 DNA reads as TGCAGTGCTAGAAACTTGGAGACCCAGTACTTC. As protein: CSARNLETQYF.

V gene TRBV7-6 combines with J gene TRBJ2-3; D is perhaps TRBD2 (5 bases). V dropped 1 base and J dropped 1 base, with 12 bases sitting between them. This CDR3 region has 16 residues. The V gene's germline CDR1 is SGHVS and CDR2 FNYEAQ. The CDR3 reads CASSLGGGRGTDTQYF. In DNA, the CDR3 is TGTGCCAGCAGCTTAGGGGGTGGGCGGGGCACAGATACGCAGTATTTT.

V gene TRBV6-5 combines with J gene TRBJ2-1; D call uncertain. The CDR3 totals 11 residues. Trimming left V 6 bases short and J 4 bases short, with 4 bases between. Germline loops: CDR1 MNHEY, CDR2 SVGAGI. The CDR3 sequence is CASRTYNEQFF. The CDR3 DNA sequence: TGTGCCAGCAGAACATACAATGAGCAGTTCTTC.

This rearrangement joins TRBV9 to TRBJ2-4; no firm D call. The CDR3 runs to 12 residues. Trimming stripped 1 base from V and 6 bases from J, with 5 bases between. From germline, CDR1 is SGDLS and CDR2 YYNGEE. CDR3 region: CASSVPGNIQYF. Written as DNA, the CDR3 is TGTGCCAGCAGCGTACCGGGAAACATTCAGTACTTC.

CDR3 loop: CASRGQARTGELFF. CDR3 DNA: TGTGCCAGCAGGGGGCAGGCGCGCACCGGGGAGCTGTTTTTT. The chain joins TRBV6-5 to TRBJ2-2; D might be TRBD1 (5 bases). Trimming left V 6 bases short and J 4 bases short, with 12 bases between. Per germline, CDR1 MNHEY and CDR2 SVGAGI. This CDR3 has 14 residues.

The chain uses TRBV29-1 and TRBJ2-1, with TRBD1 matching 9 bases. This CDR3 comprises 12 residues. V gave up 7 bases and J gave up 10 bases; unmatched junction bases: 8. Germline CDR1 SQVTM, CDR2 ANQGSEA. CDR3 loop: CSGPGQGGEQFF. CDR3 DNA: TGCAGCGGTCCGGGACAGGGCGGGGAGCAGTTCTTC.

This clone was counted a few times. V and J are TRBV5-1 and TRBJ2-7; D remains unclear. V dropped 0 bases and J dropped 0 bases, with 10 bases sitting between them. Germline loops: CDR1 SGHRS, CDR2 YFSETQ. The CDR3 is 15 residues long. CDR3 in DNA: TGCGCCAGCAGCTTGGACGAGAGGAGCTCCTACGAGCAGTACTTC. Its translation: CASSLDERSSYEQYF. The entire variable domain, with the rest obtained from reference TRBV5-1 and TRBJ2-7, is as follows: KAGVTQTPRYLIKTRGQQVTLSCSPISGHRSVSWYQQTPGQGLQFLFEYFSETQRNKGNFPGRFSGRQFSNSRSEMNVSTLELGDSALYLCASSLDERSSYEQYFGPGTRLTVT.

The rearrangement links TRBV5-1 to TRBJ2-3, with D tentatively TRBD1 (5 bases). The CDR3 has 15 amino acids. Germline-derived CDR1 and CDR2 are SGHRS and YFSETQ. V was pared by 0 bases and J by 2 bases, with 10 bases between. The CDR3 DNA sequence: TGCGCCAGCAGCTTGGTGGGGCTTAACACAGATACGCAGTATTTT. Amino acid sequence: CASSLVGLNTDTQYF.

This clone appeared a single time. The J gene is TRBJ2-7, the V gene TRBV6-5; a weak D match, TRBD2 (6 bases). Trimming took off 6 bases at V and 2 bases at J, with 14 bases between the two ends. The germline V gene encodes CDR1 MNHEY and CDR2 SVGAGI. CDR3 length equals 14 residues. Here the CDR3 reads CASSKYREAYEQYF. CDR3 DNA sequence: TGTGCCAGCAGCAAGTATAGGGAGGCCTACGAGCAGTACTTC.

Only a few counts were recorded for this clone. The rearrangement joins TRBV27 to TRBJ1-5, with TRBD1 identical over 7 bases. The CDR3 is 15 amino acids. The V gene end was trimmed by 6 bases and the J gene end by 2 bases; junction bases not matched to a gene: 7. CDR1 is MNHEY and CDR2 is SMNVEV in the germline V gene (reference sequence). CDR3 sequence (DNA): TGTGCCAGCAGCCCAGACAGGGTTGGCAATCAGCCCCAGCATTTT. Its protein is CASSPDRVGNQPQHF.

A single count supports this clone. The chain joins TRBV5-1 to TRBJ1-2; no clear D gene. The germline gives CDR1 SGHRS, CDR2 YFSETQ. The CDR3 sequence is 12 residues long. V was shortened by 0 bases and J by 8 bases, with 8 bases between the two germline ends. The CDR3 bases are TGCGCCAGCAGCTTGGCCTCAGGAGGCTACACCTTC. Protein product: CASSLASGGYTF.

This chain joins TRBV27 and TRBJ2-5, with a possible D match to TRBD2 (5 bases). Germline-derived CDR1 and CDR2 are MNHEY and SMNVEV (reference sequence). With 5 bases removed from V and 2 bases from J, the gap between germline ends came to 9 bases. There are 13 residues in the CDR3. CDR3 residues: CASSGLAQETQYF. CDR3 DNA sequence: TGTGCCAGCAGTGGACTTGCACAAGAGACCCAGTACTTC.

This chain joins TRBV5-6 and TRBJ2-7, with a tentative D call TRBD2 (6 bases). The CDR3 length is 14 residues. V was clipped by 3 bases and J by 4 bases, with 14 bases between them. Germline CDR1 SGHDT, CDR2 YYEEEE. The CDR3 nucleotides are TGTGCCAGCAGCTACGGATGGGAGGTTTACGAGCAGTACTTC. Translating it yields CASSYGWEVYEQYF.

The chain combines TRBV4-3 with TRBJ2-7, with 9 positions matching TRBD2. Germline V CDR1 and CDR2: LGHNA, YSLEER. Germline trimming cut 0 bases from V and 4 bases from J; bases unmatched to any gene: 7. The CDR3 sequence is 16 residues long. As DNA, the CDR3 is TGCGCCAGCAGCCAAGATCCCGCGGGAGGGGGATACGAGCAGTACTTC. Residues: CASSQDPAGGGYEQYF.

The J gene is TRBJ1-1, the V gene TRBV7-2; D is unclear. V lost 5 bases and J lost 1, with 11 bases in between. The CDR3 spans 14 residues. From germline, CDR1 is SGHTA and CDR2 FQGNSA. The CDR3 spells CASSLPHRNTEAFF. As DNA, the CDR3 is TGTGCCAGCAGCCTTCCCCACAGGAACACTGAAGCTTTCTTT. Variable domain in full (rest from reference TRBV7-2 and TRBJ1-1): GAGVSQSPSNKVTEKGKDVELRCDPISGHTALYWYRQSLGQGLEFLIYFQGNSAPDKSGLPSDRFSAERTGGSVSTLTIQRTQQEDSAVYLCASSLPHRNTEAFFGQGTRLTVV.

CDR3 sequence: CASSSPAGTTDTQYF. As DNA, the CDR3 is TGTGCCAGCAGTTCCCCCGCGGGGACGACAGATACGCAGTATTTT. J is TRBJ2-3 and V is TRBV6-5; weak D call: TRBD2 (6 bases). The CDR3 has 15 residues. Per the germline V gene, CDR1 is MNHEY and CDR2 is SVGAGI. Trimming left V 4 bases short and J 3 bases short, with 14 bases between.